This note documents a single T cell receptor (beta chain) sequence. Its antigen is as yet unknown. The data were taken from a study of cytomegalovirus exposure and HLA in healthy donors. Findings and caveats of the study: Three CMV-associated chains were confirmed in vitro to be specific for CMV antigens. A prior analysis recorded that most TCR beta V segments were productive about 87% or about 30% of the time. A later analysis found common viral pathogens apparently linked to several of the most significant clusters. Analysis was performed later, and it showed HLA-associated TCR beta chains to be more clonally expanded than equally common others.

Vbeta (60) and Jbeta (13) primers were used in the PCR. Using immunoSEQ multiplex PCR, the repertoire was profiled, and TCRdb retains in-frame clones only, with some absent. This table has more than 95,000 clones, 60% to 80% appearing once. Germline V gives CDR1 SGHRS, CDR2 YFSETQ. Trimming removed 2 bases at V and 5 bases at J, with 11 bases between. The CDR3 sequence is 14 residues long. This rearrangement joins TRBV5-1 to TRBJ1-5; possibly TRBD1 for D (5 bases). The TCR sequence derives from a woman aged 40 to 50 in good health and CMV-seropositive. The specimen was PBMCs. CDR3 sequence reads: CASSLTGTDQPQHF. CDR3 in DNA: TGCGCCAGCAGCTTAACAGGAACGGATCAGCCCCAGCATTTT.